A selection of T cell receptor beta chains follows, all from one sample in a study of control samples from healthy donors and cancer patients. Clones were sequenced by immunoSEQ multiplex PCR, and TCRdb holds only the in-frame ones, with some missing. The sample has 150,000 or so clones; roughly 94% are singletons. The sample taken for sequencing was blood. The receptors were sampled from a woman in her forties in good health. The CDR3 runs from the conserved cysteine through the conserved F or W. The order of the fields is J gene, V gene, CDR3 length, clone size, D gene, CDR3 protein, CDR3 DNA. A D gene is named only where the DNA matches it firmly. Size is stated for part of the rows, as once, few or many counts, or as a class when the clone is expanded.

TRBJ1-5 TRBV7-9 14 NA NA CASSLGAGNQPQHF TGTGCCAGCAGCTTAGGGGCCGGCAATCAGCCCCAGCATTTT
TRBJ1-1 TRBV5-8 16 NA TRBD1 CASSLGTGTMNTEAFF TGTGCCAGCAGCTTAGGGACAGGTACCATGAACACTGAAGCTTTCTTT
TRBJ2-2 TRBV29-1 14 NA TRBD1 CSVGQGLATGELFF TGCAGCGTTGGACAGGGGTTGGCCACCGGGGAGCTGTTTTTT
TRBJ2-7 TRBV3-1/TRBV3-2 16 few NA CASSQDVQSSSYEQYF TGTGCCAGCAGCCAAGACGTCCAGTCCAGCTCCTACGAGCAGTACTTC
TRBJ1-1 TRBV7-2 13 NA NA CASSLKGGTEAFF TGTGCCAGCAGCTTAAAAGGGGGCACTGAAGCTTTCTTT
TRBJ1-1 TRBV3-1/TRBV3-2 15 NA NA CASTQVRGYNTEAFF TGTGCCAGCACCCAGGTTCGGGGTTATAACACTGAAGCTTTCTTT
TRBJ1-5 TRBV2 13 NA NA CASSGELNQPQHF TGTGCCAGCAGTGGCGAGCTCAATCAGCCCCAGCATTTT
TRBJ1-5 TRBV27 14 NA NA CASRPGRLNQPQHF TGTGCCAGCAGACCGGGGCGGTTAAATCAGCCCCAGCATTTT
TRBJ1-1 TRBV5-5 14 NA NA CASSLYSSNTEAFF TGTGCCAGCAGCTTGTACAGTTCAAACACTGAAGCTTTCTTT
TRBJ2-4 TRBV5-4 17 NA NA CASSFGTSHLAKNIQYF TGTGCCAGCAGCTTTGGGACCAGCCATTTAGCCAAAAACATTCAGTACTTC
TRBJ1-2 TRBV27 11 once TRBD1 CATGTGFGYTF TGTGCCACCGGGACAGGGTTTGGCTACACCTTC
TRBJ1-6 TRBV5-6 16 once NA CASRPQQGSYNSPLHF TGTGCCAGCAGGCCCCAACAGGGCTCCTATAATTCACCCCTCCACTTT
TRBJ1-2 TRBV19 15 NA TRBD1 CASKSQGARHYGYTF TGTGCCAGTAAGTCTCAGGGGGCGCGTCACTATGGCTACACCTTC
TRBJ2-3 TRBV4-3 21 NA NA CASSQKRISGSWKLFTDTQYF TGCGCCAGCAGCCAGAAAAGAATAAGCGGTAGCTGGAAATTATTCACAGATACGCAGTATTTT
TRBJ2-7 TRBV12-3/TRBV12-4 13 NA NA CASRGPFSYEQYF TGTGCCAGTCGCGGACCCTTCTCCTACGAGCAGTACTTC
TRBJ1-2 TRBV27 13 NA NA CASSSGNNYGYTF TGTGCCAGCAGTTCCGGGAACAACTATGGCTACACCTTC
TRBJ2-1 TRBV7-2 16 NA TRBD2 CASSLVGAGVINEQFF TGTGCCAGCAGCTTAGTAGGTGCGGGAGTTATCAATGAGCAGTTCTTC
TRBJ1-1 TRBV5-6 12 NA NA CASSLSERGAFF TGTGCCAGCAGCTTGTCTGAGCGCGGAGCTTTCTTT
TRBJ1-2 TRBV3-1/TRBV3-2 16 NA NA CASSQGQRFSVYGYTF TGTGCCAGCAGCCAAGGACAGCGGTTTTCGGTCTATGGCTACACCTTC
TRBJ1-4 TRBV25-1 16 NA NA CASSNGPSPLNEKLFF TGTGCCAGCAGCAATGGCCCCTCCCCCCTTAATGAAAAACTGTTTTTT
TRBJ1-1 TRBV4-1 15 NA NA CASSQLQGVATEAFF TGCGCCAGCAGCCAGCTACAGGGAGTTGCCACTGAAGCTTTCTTT
TRBJ2-7 TRBV4-2 16 NA TRBD1 CASSRKRGTGFFEQYF TGTGCCAGCAGCCGAAAAAGGGGGACAGGGTTTTTCGAGCAGTACTTC
TRBJ1-2 TRBV9 14 NA NA CASSGGHTRGGYTF TGTGCCAGCAGCGGGGGTCACACCCGAGGGGGCTACACCTTC
TRBJ1-2 TRBV10-3 12 NA NA CAISDKTSGYTF TGTGCCATCAGTGACAAGACGAGCGGCTACACCTTC
TRBJ2-7 TRBV19 15 NA NA CASSIATGPAYEQYF TGTGCCAGTAGTATAGCTACAGGACCTGCCTACGAGCAGTACTTC
TRBJ2-2 TRBV5-4 17 NA NA CASSFRITGARTGELFF TGTGCCAGCAGCTTCCGAATTACCGGGGCACGAACCGGGGAGCTGTTTTTT
TRBJ1-3 TRBV7-6 12 NA NA CASSYAGDTIYF TGTGCCAGCAGCTATGCGGGGGACACCATATATTTT
TRBJ2-7 TRBV6-1 15 NA NA CATGGYERGTYEQYF TGTGCCACAGGGGGGTATGAAAGGGGGACCTACGAGCAGTACTTC
TRBJ2-7 TRBV21-1 12 NA NA CASSGHLREQYF TGTGCCAGCAGCGGACACCTAAGGGAGCAGTACTTC
TRBJ2-1 TRBV19 13 once NA CASSMMGYNEQFF TGTGCCAGTAGTATGATGGGGTACAATGAGCAGTTCTTC
TRBJ2-2 TRBV5-5 15 NA NA CASSSRTENTGELFF TGTGCCAGCAGCTCAAGGACGGAGAACACCGGGGAGCTGTTTTTT
TRBJ2-5 TRBV10-2 13 NA NA CASNRGPKETQYF TGCGCCAGCAATCGGGGTCCCAAAGAGACCCAGTACTTC
TRBJ1-2 TRBV5-4 13 NA TRBD1 CASSLTGSGGYTF TGTGCCAGCAGTTTGACAGGGTCCGGTGGCTACACCTTC
TRBJ1-6 TRBV7-3 17 NA NA CASSLTGRTAENSPLHF TGTGCCAGCAGCTTAACGGGCCGGACAGCCGAGAATTCACCCCTCCACTTT
TRBJ2-2 TRBV7-9 15 NA TRBD2 CASTSSGTNTGELFF TGTGCCAGCACCTCGAGCGGGACGAACACCGGGGAGCTGTTTTTT
TRBJ2-7 TRBV5-4 13 NA NA CASSVDGHYEQYF TGTGCCAGCAGCGTGGACGGACACTACGAGCAGTACTTC
TRBJ1-4 TRBV21-1 16 NA NA CASSKALSGGNEKLFF TGTGCCAGCAGCAAAGCGCTTTCAGGGGGCAATGAAAAACTGTTTTTT
TRBJ1-5 TRBV20-1 18 NA NA CSASGNLLPGLLTQPQHF TGCAGTGCTAGTGGGAACCTCTTACCGGGCCTTCTCACTCAGCCCCAGCATTTT
TRBJ2-5 TRBV7-2 16 NA TRBD1 CASSFLQGNYAETQYF TGTGCCAGCAGCTTCTTACAGGGGAACTACGCGGAGACCCAGTACTTC
TRBJ2-7 TRBV9 14 NA TRBD1 CASSAGQGYYEQYF TGTGCCAGCAGCGCGGGACAGGGTTACTACGAGCAGTACTTC
TRBJ1-2 TRBV3-1/TRBV3-2 15 NA NA CASSQEEGLNYGYTF TGTGCCAGCAGCCAAGAAGAGGGACTTAACTATGGCTACACCTTC
TRBJ2-7 TRBV30 12 NA NA CAWSDSLYEQYF TGTGCCTGGAGTGACTCACTCTACGAGCAGTACTTC
TRBJ1-1 TRBV11-2 15 NA TRBD1 CASSLTTGGNTEAFF TGTGCCAGCAGCTTGACGACAGGGGGGAACACTGAAGCTTTCTTT
TRBJ1-1 TRBV20-1 12 NA NA CSASPRDGKAFF TGCAGTGCTAGTCCCCGGGACGGGAAAGCTTTCTTT
TRBJ1-2 TRBV10-3 15 few NA CAISEFSLASYGYTF TGTGCCATCAGTGAGTTTTCCTTGGCAAGCTATGGCTACACCTTC
TRBJ2-7 TRBV9 12 NA NA CASSGRGYEQYF TGTGCCAGCAGCGGAAGGGGTTACGAGCAGTACTTC
TRBJ2-1 TRBV6-2/TRBV6-3 16 once TRBD2 CASSPTGTSGNNEQFF TGTGCCAGCAGCCCGACCGGGACTAGCGGAAACAATGAGCAGTTCTTC
TRBJ1-1 TRBV3-1/TRBV3-2 15 NA NA CASSRLRAPNTEAFF TGTGCCAGCAGCCGACTTCGGGCCCCGAACACTGAAGCTTTCTTT
TRBJ1-1 TRBV6-1 15 NA NA CASSERKTRHTEAFF TGTGCCAGCAGTGAAAGGAAGACAAGACACACTGAAGCTTTCTTT
TRBJ2-5 TRBV30 13 once TRBD2 CAWSWLAVETQYF TGTGCCTGGAGCTGGCTAGCGGTGGAGACCCAGTACTTC
TRBJ1-1 TRBV10-3 11 NA NA CATKVDTEAFF TGTGCCACCAAGGTAGACACTGAAGCTTTCTTT
TRBJ1-1 TRBV12-3/TRBV12-4 13 NA NA CASSFRGNTEAFF TGTGCCAGCAGTTTCAGGGGGAACACTGAAGCTTTCTTT
TRBJ1-1 TRBV20-1 13 NA NA CSASRAVGTEAFF TGCAGTGCTAGTCGGGCCGTTGGCACTGAAGCTTTCTTT
TRBJ1-2 TRBV6-1 17 NA NA CASSESALQGANYGYTF TGTGCCAGCAGTGAATCGGCGTTACAGGGAGCTAACTATGGCTACACCTTC
TRBJ1-3 TRBV29-1 12 NA NA CSVNFSGNTIYF TGCAGCGTGAATTTTTCTGGAAACACCATATATTTT
TRBJ1-6 TRBV6-6 15 NA NA CASSTPTGNNSPLHF TGTGCCAGCAGTACTCCGACGGGAAATAATTCACCCCTCCACTTT
TRBJ2-7 TRBV6-5 15 NA TRBD1 CASSKDRAPTYEQYF TGTGCCAGCAGTAAGGACAGGGCACCTACCTACGAGCAGTACTTC
TRBJ1-2 TRBV12-5 10 NA NA CASGSRGYTF TGTGCTAGTGGTTCCCGTGGCTACACCTTC
TRBJ1-5 TRBV6-1 15 NA NA CASSEAGGGNQPQHF TGTGCCAGCAGTGAAGCGGGGGGAGGCAATCAGCCCCAGCATTTT